Below are 22 T cell receptor beta chains sequenced from a single sample in a study of HIV-infected patients and healthy controls. TCRdb re-derived calls from the 5' RACE reads in MiXCR, one entry per CDR3 protein. The repertoire has roughly 20,000 distinct CDR3 sequences, about a sixth of them found once; the top ten carry roughly 25%. Material for sequencing was CD8+ T cells from blood. These receptors all come from a human donor in good health.

This clonotype came up many times. The chain carries TRBV3-1 and TRBJ2-1; 7 bases are shared with TRBD1. Germline CDR1 and CDR2: LGHDT and YNNKEL (reference sequence). The trim removed 1 base at V and 0 bases at J, leaving 3 bases unmatched. CDR3 length: 16 amino acids. The CDR3, as DNA: TGTGCCAGCAGCCAAGGGGACAGAAGCTCCTACAATGAGCAGTTCTTC. It codes for CASSQGDRSSYNEQFF.

A few counts support this clonotype. The V and J genes are TRBV12-3 or TRBV12-4 and TRBJ1-6; D is possibly TRBD1 (6 bases). The CDR3 totals 15 residues. Trimming stripped 4 bases from V and 9 bases from J, with 16 bases between. CDR3 loop: CASSSTGFVGSPLHF. For the CDR3, the DNA is TGTGCCAGCAGTTCGACAGGTTTCGTCGGTTCACCCCTCCACTTT.

This sequence joins TRBV6-1 and TRBJ2-1, with a tentative D call TRBD2 (5 bases). Germline CDR1 is MNHNS and CDR2 is SASEGT. Trimming pared 11 bases from V and 7 bases from J, leaving 12 bases between. There are 11 residues in the CDR3. The CDR3 protein is CASRGFNEQFF. As DNA, the CDR3 is TGTGCCTCCCGGGGTTTTAATGAGCAGTTCTTC.

The chain uses TRBV29-1 and TRBJ1-1, with D unresolved. CDR1 and CDR2 (germline): SQVTM, ANQGSEA. The CDR3 consists of 13 residues. Trimming left V 5 bases short and J 1 base short, with 11 bases between. This CDR3 reads CSVPGLTNTEAFF. In DNA form, the CDR3 reads TGCAGCGTTCCGGGCCTCACGAACACTGAAGCTTTCTTT.

This clonotype was counted many times. The chain combines TRBV29-1 with TRBJ1-1; 9 bases map to TRBD1. The CDR3 loop spans 13 amino acids. The V gene end was trimmed by 6 bases and the J gene end by 5 bases; junction bases not matched to a gene: 7. Germline V gene data show CDR1 as SQVTM and CDR2 as ANQGSEA. The CDR3 sequence: CSVLGQGITEAFF. CDR3 coding DNA: TGCAGCGTGCTAGGACAGGGGATAACTGAAGCTTTCTTT.

This clonotype was counted a few times. The chain joins TRBV11-2 to TRBJ2-2; no reliable D call. This CDR3 has 16 amino acids. Trimming shortened V by 5 bases and J by 0 bases, and 13 bases separated the two germline ends. Germline CDR1 is SGHAT and CDR2 is FQNNGV. The CDR3 bases are TGTGCCAGCAGCCGCCTCGACCGGTCGAACACCGGGGAGCTGTTTTTT. This gives the protein CASSRLDRSNTGELFF. Based on the CDR3 plus reference TRBV11-2 and TRBJ2-2, the full variable domain is EAGVAQSPRYKIIEKRQSVAFWCNPISGHATLYWYQQILGQGPKLLIQFQNNGVVDDSQLPKDRFSAERLKGVDSTLKIQPAKLEDSAVYLCASSRLDRSNTGELFFGEGSRLTVL.

For this clonotype: Germline and junction disagree at one end, which may indicate a read error. The chain uses TRBV29-1 and TRBJ2-3; 8 bases match TRBD1. CDR3 size: 14 residues. In germline, CDR1 is SQVTM, CDR2 ANQGSEA. The CDR3 here is CSVAGTGTTDTQCF. The CDR3 DNA reads as TGCAGCGTGGCCGGGACAGGAACGACAGATACGCAGTGTTTT.

This clonotype has a handful of counts. The V call is TRBV6-6, the J call TRBJ2-5; 13 positions agree with TRBD2. The V and J ends lost 6 bases and 0 bases, in that order; junction bases with no gene match: 7. CDR1 and CDR2 from the germline V gene are MNHNY and SVGAGI (reference sequence). The CDR3 has 17 amino acids. CDR3 amino acids: CASSVGLAGEYQETQYF. As DNA, the CDR3 is TGTGCCAGCAGCGTTGGACTAGCGGGGGAGTACCAAGAGACCCAGTACTTC.

This clonotype came up a few times. The genes are TRBV5-4 and TRBJ2-5; TRBD1 or TRBD2 may be the D gene (5 bases each). The length of the CDR3 is 14 residues. The germline gives CDR1 SGHNT, CDR2 YYREEE (reference sequence). V lost 4 bases, J lost 5 bases, and 15 bases lay in between. CDR3 loop: CASSPYGAGETQYF. The CDR3 coding sequence is TGTGCCAGCAGCCCGTACGGGGCAGGGGAGACCCAGTACTTC.

This clonotype was detected many times. This rearrangement joins TRBV2 to TRBJ2-2; a weak D match, TRBD1 (5 bases). Germline assignment: CDR1 SNHLY and CDR2 FYNNEI. V lost 6 bases and J lost 6, with 5 bases in between. This CDR3 is 11 amino acids long. CDR3 in amino acids: CASRGAGELFF. DNA for the CDR3: TGTGCCAGCAGAGGGGCCGGGGAGCTGTTTTTT. Full variable domain (outside the CDR3, taken from reference TRBV2 and TRBJ2-2): EPEVTQTPSHQVTQMGQEVILRCVPISNHLYFYWYRQILGQKVEFLVSFYNNEISEKSEIFDDQFSVERPDGSNFTLKIRSTKLEDSAMYFCASRGAGELFFGEGSRLTVL.

At least ten counts were recorded for this clonotype. The chain links TRBV2 to TRBJ2-5, with D uncertain. The germline V and J ends were trimmed by 5 bases and 4 bases, with 11 bases remaining between them. Looked up from germline, CDR1 is SNHLY and CDR2 is FYNNEI. This CDR3 has 13 residues. CDR3 coding DNA: TGTGCCAGCAGTCTCACTCAGAGAGAGACCCAGTACTTC. Protein product: CASSLTQRETQYF.

This clonotype was counted at least ten times. The genes are TRBV10-3 and TRBJ2-7; D unclear. CDR1 is ENHRY and CDR2 is SYGVKD in the germline V gene. This CDR3 has 11 residues. The V and J ends lost 8 bases and 0 bases respectively, with 5 bases between them. The CDR3 spells CAIGSSYEQYF. The CDR3 nucleotides are TGTGCCATCGGTTCCTCCTACGAGCAGTACTTC.

Details on this clonotype: This may be a read error: a much more frequent sequence differs by one nucleotide. V and J are TRBV28 and TRBJ2-7; D could derive from TRBD1 or TRBD2 (5 bases each). Per germline, CDR1 MDHEN and CDR2 SYDVKM. This CDR3 spans 14 amino acids. V was cut by 6 bases and J by 2 bases, with 14 bases left in between. CDR3 amino acids: CASREEQEAYEQYF. The DNA for the CDR3 is TGTGCCAGCAGGGAGGAACAGGAAGCCTACGAGCAGTACTTC.

This clonotype was counted many times. The DNA of the CDR3 is TGTGCCAGCAGTGATCAGGCCGGTCGGGACGAGCAGTACTTC. Translated: CASSDQAGRDEQYF. The J gene is TRBJ2-7, the V gene TRBV6-1; D uncertain. The germline V and J ends were trimmed by 3 bases and 5 bases, with 14 bases remaining between them. Germline values: CDR1 MNHNS, CDR2 SASEGT. The CDR3 consists of 14 residues.

This clonotype was picked up many times. CDR3 amino acids: CATSRAGGGTDTQYF. CDR3 DNA sequence: TGTGCCACCAGCAGGGCCGGTGGGGGGACAGATACGCAGTATTTT. The rearrangement joins TRBV15 to TRBJ2-3; D is perhaps TRBD2 (6 bases). The germline CDR1 and CDR2 sequences are LNHNV and YYDKDF (reference sequence). Trimming pared 3 bases from V and 3 bases from J, leaving 13 bases between. This CDR3 spans 15 amino acids.

This clonotype was recorded many times. V and J are TRBV20-1 and TRBJ1-2; D is unresolved. There are 12 residues in the CDR3. Germline V CDR1 and CDR2: DFQATT, SNEGSKA (reference sequence). V shed 5 bases and J shed 4 bases, with 11 bases lying between them. The CDR3 is CSAGRQVYGYTF. The CDR3 DNA sequence: TGCAGTGCTGGGCGACAAGTCTATGGCTACACCTTC.

In its sample, this clonotype was seen a few times. V usage is TRBV7-6 and J usage is TRBJ2-7; the match to TRBD1 covers 11 bases. Per the germline V gene, CDR1 is SGHVS and CDR2 is FNYEAQ. J gave up 4 bases and V 4 bases, and 6 bases lay outside the gene matches. CDR3 length: 15 residues. As DNA, the CDR3 is TGTGCCAGCAGCTCGTCGGGACAGGGGGTTTACGAGCAGTACTTC. This encodes CASSSSGQGVYEQYF.

This clonotype was picked up many times. The chain joins TRBV6-2 or TRBV6-3 to TRBJ2-1, with 10 bases matching TRBD1. CDR3 size: 18 residues. Germline V gene data show CDR1 as MNHEY and CDR2 as SVGEGT. V was clipped by 2 bases and J by 1 base; unmatched bases: 8. As DNA, the CDR3 is TGTGCCAGCAGTTACGGACTGGGACAGGGGTTATCCTACAATGAGCAGTTCTTC. Translation gives CASSYGLGQGLSYNEQFF.

The J gene is TRBJ1-1, the V gene TRBV6-6; no reliable D call. Germline CDR1 MNHNY, CDR2 SVGAGI (reference sequence). This CDR3 is built from 13 residues. The V and J ends lost 7 bases and 0 bases respectively, with 9 bases between them. The CDR3 sequence: CASKDGMNTEAFF. The CDR3 region has the DNA TGTGCCAGCAAAGACGGAATGAACACTGAAGCTTTCTTT.

This clonotype was observed a handful of times. This chain connects TRBV12-3 or TRBV12-4 to TRBJ1-2; D gene ambiguous. V lost 2 bases and J 8 bases, leaving 15 bases between the germline ends. The length of the CDR3 is 14 residues. The CDR3 DNA reads as TGTGCCAGCAGTTTAAGTCGGGCAGGAAGCGGCTACACCTTC. It encodes CASSLSRAGSGYTF.

The genes are TRBV7-9 and TRBJ2-7, with D unclear. Germline values: CDR1 SEHNR, CDR2 FQNEAQ (reference sequence). The CDR3 runs 14 residues. V lost 5 bases to trimming and J lost 3 bases, with 14 bases between them. The CDR3 DNA is TGTGCCAGCAGCGCCCTTGGAGAGGACTACGAGCAGTACTTC. This codes for CASSALGEDYEQYF.

This clonotype appeared a few times. This chain connects TRBV4-2 to TRBJ1-1; TRBD1 is a possible D gene (6 bases). V lost 1 base to trimming and J lost 4 bases, with 13 bases between them. In germline, CDR1 is LGHNA, CDR2 YNFKEQ. The CDR3 length is 15 residues. The CDR3 region is CASSQGDGGPTEAFF. The CDR3 DNA is TGTGCCAGCAGCCAAGGGGATGGGGGGCCCACTGAAGCTTTCTTT.